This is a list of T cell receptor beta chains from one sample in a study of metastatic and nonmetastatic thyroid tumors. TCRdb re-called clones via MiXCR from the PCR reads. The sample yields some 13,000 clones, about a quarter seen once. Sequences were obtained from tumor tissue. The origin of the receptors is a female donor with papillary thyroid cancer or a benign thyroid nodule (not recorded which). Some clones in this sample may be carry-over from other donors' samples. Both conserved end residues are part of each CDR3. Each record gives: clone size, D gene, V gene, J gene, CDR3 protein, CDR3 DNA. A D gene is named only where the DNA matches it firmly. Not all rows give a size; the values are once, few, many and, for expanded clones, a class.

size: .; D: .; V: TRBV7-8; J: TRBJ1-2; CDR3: CASSWTIRADYGYTF; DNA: TGTGCCAGCAGCTGGACCATCCGGGCTGACTATGGCTACACCTTC
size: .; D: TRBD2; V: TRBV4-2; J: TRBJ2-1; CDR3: CASSQDLAGTYNEQFF; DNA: TGTGCCAGCAGCCAAGATCTAGCGGGAACCTACAATGAGCAGTTCTTT
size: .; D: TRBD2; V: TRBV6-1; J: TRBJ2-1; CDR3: CASSPLLAGVQWQFF; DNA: TGTGCCAGCAGTCCCTTACTAGCGGGAGTGCAGTGGCAGTTCTTC
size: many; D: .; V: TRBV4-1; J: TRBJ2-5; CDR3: CASSLGGGRSQETQYF; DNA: TGCGCCAGCTCACTGGGAGGAGGGAGGAGTCAAGAGACCCAGTACTTC
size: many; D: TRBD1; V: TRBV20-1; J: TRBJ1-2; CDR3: CSADSGQGVEGYTF; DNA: TGCAGTGCCGACTCGGGACAGGGGGTAGAGGGCTACACCTTC
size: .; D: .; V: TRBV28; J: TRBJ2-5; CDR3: CASSLPHIQETQYF; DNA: TGTGCCAGCAGCCTACCTCACATCCAAGAGACCCAGTACTTC
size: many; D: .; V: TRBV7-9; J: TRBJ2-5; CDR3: CASTSGSNRVETQYF; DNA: TGTGCCAGCACCTCAGGCTCGAACAGGGTTGAGACCCAGTACTTC
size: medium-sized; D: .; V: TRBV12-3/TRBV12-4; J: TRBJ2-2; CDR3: CATSWRDTGELFF; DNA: TGTGCCACTTCGTGGCGGGACACCGGGGAGCTGTTTTTT
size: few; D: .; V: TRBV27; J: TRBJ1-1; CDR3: CASRTEWGKDEAFF; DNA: TGTGCCAGCAGAACCGAGTGGGGAAAGGATGAAGCTTTCTTT
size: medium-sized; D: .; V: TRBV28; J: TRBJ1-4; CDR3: CASKGTTNEKLFF; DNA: TGTGCCAGCAAGGGGACAACTAATGAAAAACTGTTTTTT
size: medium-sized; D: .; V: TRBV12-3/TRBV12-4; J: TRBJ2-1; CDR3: CASSLGTTNNEQFF; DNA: TGTGCCAGCAGTTTAGGGACTACCAACAATGAGCAGTTCTTC
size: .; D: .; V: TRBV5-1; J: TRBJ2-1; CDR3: CASSLAVHLEQFF; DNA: TGCGCCAGCAGCTTGGCTGTACATCTTGAGCAGTTCTTC
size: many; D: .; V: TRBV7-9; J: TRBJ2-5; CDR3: CASSPRGGAETQYF; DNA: TGTGCCAGCAGCCCCCGCGGGGGCGCAGAGACCCAGTACTTC
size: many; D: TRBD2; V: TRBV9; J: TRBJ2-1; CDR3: CASSTGTSGHYNEQFF; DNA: TGTGCCAGCAGCACAGGGACTAGCGGCCACTACAATGAGCAGTTCTTC
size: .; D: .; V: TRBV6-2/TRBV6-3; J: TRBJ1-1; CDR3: CASRENFNTEAFF; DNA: TGTGCCAGCAGGGAGAATTTTAACACTGAAGCTTTCTTT
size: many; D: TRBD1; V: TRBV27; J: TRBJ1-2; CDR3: CASSRTGVAYGYTF; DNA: TGTGCCAGCAGCCGAACAGGGGTAGCCTATGGCTACACCTTC
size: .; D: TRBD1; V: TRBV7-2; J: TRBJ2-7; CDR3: CASSGQGEGYEQYF; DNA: TGTGCCAGCAGCGGACAGGGCGAGGGTTACGAGCAGTACTTC
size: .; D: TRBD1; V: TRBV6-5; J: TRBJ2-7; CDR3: CASSSREAGGYEQYF; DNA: TGTGCCAGCAGTTCTCGAGAGGCAGGGGGCTACGAGCAGTACTTC
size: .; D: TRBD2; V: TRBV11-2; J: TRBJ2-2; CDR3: CASSLGLARTGELFF; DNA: TGTGCCAGCAGCTTGGGACTAGCGAGAACCGGGGAGCTGTTTTTT
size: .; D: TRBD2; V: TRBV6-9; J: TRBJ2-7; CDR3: CASSLLAGEGEQYF; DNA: TGTGCCAGCAGCTTATTAGCGGGAGAAGGTGAGCAGTACTTC
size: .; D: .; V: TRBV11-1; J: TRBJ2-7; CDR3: CASSLTPHKRQGDYEQYF; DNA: TGTGCCAGCAGCTTAACTCCCCACAAGCGCCAGGGTGACTACGAGCAGTACTTC
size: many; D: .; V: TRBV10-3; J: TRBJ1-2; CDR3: CAISEDPGTYGYTF; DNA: TGTGCCATCAGTGAGGACCCAGGGACCTATGGCTACACCTTC
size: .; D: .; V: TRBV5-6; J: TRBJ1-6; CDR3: CASEIRGGSPLHF; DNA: TGTGCCAGCGAGATCAGGGGAGGCTCACCCCTCCACTTT
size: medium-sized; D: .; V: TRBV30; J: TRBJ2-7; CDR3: CAWSQVGGPLSYEQYF; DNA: TGTGCCTGGAGCCAAGTGGGGGGCCCCCTCTCCTACGAGCAGTACTTC
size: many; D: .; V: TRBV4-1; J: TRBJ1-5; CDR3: CASSQERDQPQHF; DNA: TGCGCCAGCAGCCAAGAGAGGGATCAGCCCCAGCATTTT
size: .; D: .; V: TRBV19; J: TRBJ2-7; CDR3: CASSIRSDSYEQYF; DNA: TGTGCCAGTAGTATAAGAAGCGACTCCTACGAGCAGTACTTC
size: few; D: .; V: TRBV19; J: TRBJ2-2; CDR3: CASSIVENTGEFFF; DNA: TGTGCCAGTAGTATAGTAGAGAACACCGGGGAGTTTTTTTTT
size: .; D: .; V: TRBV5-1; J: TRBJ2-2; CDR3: CASSLRLADTGELFF; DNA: TGCGCCAGCAGCCTGAGACTTGCAGACACCGGGGAGCTGTTTTTT
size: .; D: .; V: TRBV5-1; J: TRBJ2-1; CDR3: CASSLAIGRPPAHQETQFF; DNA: TGCGCCAGCAGCTTGGCTATCGGCAGGCCCCCGGCCCACCAAGAGACCCAGTTCTTC
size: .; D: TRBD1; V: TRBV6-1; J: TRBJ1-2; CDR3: CSSSGTGGFYGYTF; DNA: TGTTCCAGCAGCGGGACAGGGGGGTTCTATGGCTACACCTTC